The clone carrying this T cell receptor (beta chain) was recorded many times. Germline V gives CDR1 MNHNS, CDR2 SASEGT. V lost 6 bases to trimming and J lost 5 bases, with 7 bases between them. The CDR3 has 11 residues. The data belong to a study of T cells in Graves' hyperthyroidism and ophthalmopathy. RNA transcripts provided the source from which TCR beta CDR3 regions were amplified. The study used the HTBI primer set for a first-round RT-PCR of the TCR CDR3. MiXCR, run by TCRdb on the multiplex PCR reads, gives a single entry per CDR3 protein. The sample shows fewer than 600,000 distinct CDR3 sequences, under 15% of them seen only once.

This receptor was identified in a woman aged 18 to 35 with Graves' hyperthyroidism. The chain uses TRBV6-1 and TRBJ2-5; D is unclear. The specimen sequenced was blood. As DNA, the CDR3 is TGTGCCAGCAGGGTTAAGGAGACCCAGTACTTC. Amino acid sequence: CASRVKETQYF.